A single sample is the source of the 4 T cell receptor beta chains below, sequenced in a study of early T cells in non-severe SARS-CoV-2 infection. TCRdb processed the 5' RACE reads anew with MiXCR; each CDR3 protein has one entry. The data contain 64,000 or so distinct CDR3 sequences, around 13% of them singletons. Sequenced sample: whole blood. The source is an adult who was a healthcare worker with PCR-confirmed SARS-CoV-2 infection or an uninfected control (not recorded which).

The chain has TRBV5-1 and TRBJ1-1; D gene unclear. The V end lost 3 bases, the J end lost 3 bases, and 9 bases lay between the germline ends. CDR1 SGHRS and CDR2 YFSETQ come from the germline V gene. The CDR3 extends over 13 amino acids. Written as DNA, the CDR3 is TGCGCCAGCAGCTCGATCCCCGACACTGAAGCTTTCTTT. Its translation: CASSSIPDTEAFF.

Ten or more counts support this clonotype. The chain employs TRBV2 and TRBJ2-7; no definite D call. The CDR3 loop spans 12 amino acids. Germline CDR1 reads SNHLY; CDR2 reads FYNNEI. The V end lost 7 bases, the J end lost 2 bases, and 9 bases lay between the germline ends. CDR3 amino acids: CASNPRPYEQYF. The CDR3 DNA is TGTGCCAGCAACCCTAGGCCCTACGAGCAGTACTTC.

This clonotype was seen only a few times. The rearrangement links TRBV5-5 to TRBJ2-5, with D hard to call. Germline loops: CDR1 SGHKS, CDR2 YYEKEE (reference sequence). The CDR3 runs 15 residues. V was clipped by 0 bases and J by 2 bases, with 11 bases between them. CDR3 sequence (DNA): TGTGCCAGCAGCTTGGGTCCCCAGTTTCAAGAGACCCAGTACTTC. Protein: CASSLGPQFQETQYF.

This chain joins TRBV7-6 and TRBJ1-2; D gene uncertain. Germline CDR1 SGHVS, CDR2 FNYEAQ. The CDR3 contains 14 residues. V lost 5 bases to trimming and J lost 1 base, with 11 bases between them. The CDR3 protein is CASSPLSGNYGYTF. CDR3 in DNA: TGTGCCAGCAGCCCCCTCTCGGGTAACTATGGCTACACCTTC.